The 18 T cell receptor beta chains listed next were all sequenced from one sample in a study of T cells after posttransplantation cyclophosphamide. A marrow graft followed busulfan-fludarabine conditioning, with cyclophosphamide on days +3 and +4. Profiled with immunoSEQ multiplex PCR; TCRdb holds only in-frame clones, not every one. Among about 4,600 clones, less than 85% were seen once, and the ten largest hold approximately 20%. Source: PBMCs, taken 86 days after allogeneic stem cell transplant with posttransplant cyclophosphamide. The receptors were gathered from a male patient in his fifties who received an allogeneic stem cell transplant from an unrelated donor, was CMV-positive, and had acute GVHD only. A subset of T cells may come from the graft donor.

The gene calls are TRBV5-1 and TRBJ2-7; D remains unclear. The V end lost 0 bases, the J end lost 0 bases, and 10 bases lay between the germline ends. Germline loops: CDR1 SGHRS, CDR2 YFSETQ. The CDR3 spans 15 residues. CDR3 DNA: TGCGCCAGCAGCTTGGCCCCAGGCGACTCCTACGAGCAGTACTTC. Its translation is CASSLAPGDSYEQYF.

This clone appeared a few times. The chain uses TRBV11-1 and TRBJ2-5, with 14 bases aligning to TRBD2. V shed 1 base and J 5 bases; nucleotides not matched to a gene: 6. The germline gives CDR1 SGHAT, CDR2 FQDESV (reference sequence). The CDR3 length is 17 residues. The CDR3 sequence is CASSLGLAGGLGETQYF. The CDR3 DNA reads as TGTGCCAGCAGCTTAGGACTAGCGGGGGGGCTGGGGGAGACCCAGTACTTC.

This chain uses TRBV2 with TRBJ1-6; D uncertain. With 3 bases removed from V and 9 bases from J, the gap between germline ends came to 18 bases. This CDR3 is built from 16 residues. Germline CDR1 and CDR2: SNHLY and FYNNEI. The CDR3 reads CASSESLSGAGSPLHF. CDR3 DNA sequence: TGTGCCAGCAGTGAGTCGCTATCCGGTGCGGGTTCACCCCTCCACTTT. The full variable domain, its missing parts supplied by reference TRBV2 and TRBJ1-6, is EPEVTQTPSHQVTQMGQEVILRCVPISNHLYFYWYRQILGQKVEFLVSFYNNEISEKSEIFDDQFSVERPDGSNFTLKIRSTKLEDSAMYFCASSESLSGAGSPLHFGNGTRLTVT.

The rearrangement uses TRBV5-4 and TRBJ2-2; D might be TRBD1 (5 bases). There are 14 residues in the CDR3. V lost 7 bases and J lost 6, with 16 bases in between. CDR1 and CDR2 from the germline V gene are SGHNT and YYREEE (reference sequence). CDR3 sequence: CASQLARAPGELFF. Here the CDR3 DNA reads TGTGCCAGCCAGCTTGCCAGGGCCCCCGGGGAGCTGTTTTTT.

This chain uses TRBV27 with TRBJ1-4; D is perhaps TRBD1 (5 bases). The CDR3 is made up of 13 amino acids. V shed 6 bases and J shed 8 bases, with 13 bases lying between them. Germline loops: CDR1 MNHEY, CDR2 SMNVEV (reference sequence). As DNA, the CDR3 is TGTGCCAGCAGCACCGGGACTCAAGAAAAACTGTTTTTT. It codes for CASSTGTQEKLFF.

This clone showed up just a few times. The genes are TRBV6-6 and TRBJ1-5; perhaps TRBD1 as D (5 bases). CDR1 and CDR2 from the germline V gene are MNHNY and SVGAGI (reference sequence). Trimming removed 5 bases at V and 5 bases at J, with 7 bases between. The CDR3 consists of 12 residues. In nucleotides, the CDR3 is TGTGCCAGCAGTGACAGTTATCAGCCCCAGCATTTT. Amino acids: CASSDSYQPQHF.

This clone was observed once. The chain carries TRBV2 and TRBJ2-7, with D possibly TRBD1 on 6 matching bases. The CDR3 length is 17 residues. Trimming stripped 1 base from V and 3 bases from J, with 19 bases between. CDR1 and CDR2 (germline): SNHLY, FYNNEI. In DNA, the CDR3 is TGTGCCAGCAGTGAAGACACCCCACGAGGGGGAATCTACGAGCAGTACTTC. As protein: CASSEDTPRGGIYEQYF.

The chain combines TRBV5-5 with TRBJ1-5, with 7 positions matching TRBD1. CDR3 length equals 17 residues. The ends lost 2 bases at V and 2 bases at J; junction bases unmatched: 10. Germline assignment: CDR1 SGHKS and CDR2 YYEKEE (reference sequence). CDR3 loop: CASSFRDSRGGNQPQHF. In DNA form, the CDR3 reads TGTGCCAGCAGCTTCCGGGACAGTCGAGGAGGCAATCAGCCCCAGCATTTT.

This chain links TRBV5-6 with TRBJ1-2; the D is unclear. CDR1 is SGHDT and CDR2 is YYEEEE in the germline V gene. This CDR3 is 15 amino acids long. V was shortened by 4 bases and J by 6 bases, with 19 bases between the two germline ends. Here the CDR3 DNA reads TGTGCCAGCAGCCCCACCCCAATCGGCGGGAATGGCTACACCTTC. Its translation: CASSPTPIGGNGYTF.

The J gene is TRBJ2-5, the V gene TRBV7-2; 7 bases are shared with TRBD1. Looked up from germline, CDR1 is SGHTA and CDR2 is FQGNSA. V shed 0 bases and J 4 bases; nucleotides not matched to a gene: 5. This CDR3 is 15 amino acids long. The CDR3 sequence: CASSLAPRGRETQYF. As DNA, the CDR3 is TGTGCCAGCAGCTTAGCGCCGAGGGGGCGAGAGACCCAGTACTTC. Full variable domain (remainder filled in from reference TRBV7-2 and TRBJ2-5): GAGVSQSPSNKVTEKGKDVELRCDPISGHTALYWYRQSLGQGLEFLIYFQGNSAPDKSGLPSDRFSAERTGGSVSTLTIQRTQQEDSAVYLCASSLAPRGRETQYFGPGTRLLVL.

There are a few counts of this clone. This chain uses TRBV13 with TRBJ2-7; perhaps TRBD2 as D (6 bases). Germline V gene sequence: CDR1 PRHDT, CDR2 FYEKMQ (reference sequence). V lost 3 bases and J lost 2, with 11 bases in between. The CDR3 contains 14 residues. CDR3 DNA sequence: TGTGCCAGCAGCTTGGGGCGGGGTGCCTACGAGCAGTACTTC. Its translation is CASSLGRGAYEQYF. The full variable domain, completed using reference TRBV13 and TRBJ2-7, is AAGVIQSPRHLIKEKRETATLKCYPIPRHDTVYWYQQGPGQDPQFLISFYEKMQSDKGSIPDRFSAQQFSDYHSELNMSSLELGDSALYFCASSLGRGAYEQYFGPGTRLTVT.

This clone was counted once. The chain carries TRBV19 and TRBJ1-5, with D possibly TRBD1 on 6 matching bases. Trimming took off 3 bases at V and 2 bases at J, with 11 bases between the two ends. The CDR3 runs to 15 residues. Germline CDR1 LNHDA, CDR2 SQIVND (reference sequence). The CDR3 is CASSIVNRGNQPQHF. The CDR3 DNA reads as TGTGCCAGTAGTATTGTTAACAGGGGCAATCAGCCCCAGCATTTT.

This clone was counted once. The rearrangement uses TRBV5-1 and TRBJ2-7, with no clear D. The germline V and J ends were trimmed by 4 bases and 2 bases, with 16 bases remaining between them. The CDR3 runs to 15 residues. Germline V gene sequence: CDR1 SGHRS, CDR2 YFSETQ. CDR3 DNA: TGCGCCAGCAGCCCTGGCAGTGGTGGCCCCTACGAGCAGTACTTC. Amino acid sequence: CASSPGSGGPYEQYF.

The V gene is TRBV27, the J gene TRBJ1-4; TRBD1 matches at 12 bases. The CDR3 extends over 18 amino acids. Looked up from germline, CDR1 is MNHEY and CDR2 is SMNVEV (reference sequence). Trimming removed 1 base from V and 7 bases from J; junction bases left unmatched: 10. The CDR3 is CASSLWGTGGAGGEKLFF. CDR3 in DNA: TGTGCCAGCAGTTTATGGGGGACAGGGGGCGCCGGGGGTGAAAAACTGTTTTTT.

This sequence joins TRBV11-2 and TRBJ1-2; TRBD1 matches 10 bases. Germline CDR1 reads SGHAT; CDR2 reads FQNNGV. The J segment lost 8 bases and the V segment lost 8 bases, leaving 8 bases of the junction unmatched. The CDR3 spans 13 residues. Here the CDR3 reads CASSGTGVDGYTF. CDR3 bases: TGTGCCAGCTCCGGGACAGGGGTGGACGGCTACACCTTC.

With respect to this clone: A junction boundary mismatches the germline segment, possibly from a read error. V gene TRBV7-9 combines with J gene TRBJ1-2, with D possibly being TRBD1 (6 bases). The CDR3 runs 15 residues. Germline CDR1 is SEHNR and CDR2 is FQNEAQ (reference sequence). The CDR3 protein is CASSEGGGYYYDYTF. Written as DNA, the CDR3 is TGTGCCAGCAGCGAGGGAGGGGGTTACTATTATGACTACACCTTC. Full variable domain (outside the CDR3, taken from reference TRBV7-9 and TRBJ1-2): DTGVSQNPRHKITKRGQNVTFRCDPISEHNRLYWYRQTLGQGPEFLTYFQNEAQLEKSRLLSDRFSAERPKGSFSTLEIQRTEQGDSAMYLCASSEGGGYYYDYTFGSGTRLTVV.

This clone is a singleton in its sample. The chain uses TRBV7-6 and TRBJ2-1, with D hard to call. The CDR3 runs 13 residues. Germline CDR1 is SGHVS and CDR2 is FNYEAQ. Deletions cut 5 bases from V and 5 bases from J, with 10 bases between. CDR3 residues: CASSPTRHNEQFF. Written as DNA, the CDR3 is TGTGCCAGCAGCCCCACTCGCCACAATGAGCAGTTCTTC. The complete variable domain, with remaining parts taken from reference TRBV7-6 and TRBJ2-1, reads GAGVSQSPRYKVTKRGQDVALRCDPISGHVSLYWYRQALGQGPEFLTYFNYEAQQDKSGLPNDRFSAERPEGSISTLTIQRTEQRDSAMYRCASSPTRHNEQFFGPGTRLTVL.

The V and J genes are TRBV10-3 and TRBJ2-1; possibly TRBD2 for D (5 bases). The CDR3 is made up of 17 amino acids. Trimming removed 5 bases at V and 6 bases at J, with 23 bases between. Germline V lookup: CDR1 ENHRY, CDR2 SYGVKD. CDR3 nucleotides: TGTGCCATCAGTTCACAACCCGAACAGAGAAGCGGCAATGAGCAGTTCTTC. This encodes CAISSQPEQRSGNEQFF.